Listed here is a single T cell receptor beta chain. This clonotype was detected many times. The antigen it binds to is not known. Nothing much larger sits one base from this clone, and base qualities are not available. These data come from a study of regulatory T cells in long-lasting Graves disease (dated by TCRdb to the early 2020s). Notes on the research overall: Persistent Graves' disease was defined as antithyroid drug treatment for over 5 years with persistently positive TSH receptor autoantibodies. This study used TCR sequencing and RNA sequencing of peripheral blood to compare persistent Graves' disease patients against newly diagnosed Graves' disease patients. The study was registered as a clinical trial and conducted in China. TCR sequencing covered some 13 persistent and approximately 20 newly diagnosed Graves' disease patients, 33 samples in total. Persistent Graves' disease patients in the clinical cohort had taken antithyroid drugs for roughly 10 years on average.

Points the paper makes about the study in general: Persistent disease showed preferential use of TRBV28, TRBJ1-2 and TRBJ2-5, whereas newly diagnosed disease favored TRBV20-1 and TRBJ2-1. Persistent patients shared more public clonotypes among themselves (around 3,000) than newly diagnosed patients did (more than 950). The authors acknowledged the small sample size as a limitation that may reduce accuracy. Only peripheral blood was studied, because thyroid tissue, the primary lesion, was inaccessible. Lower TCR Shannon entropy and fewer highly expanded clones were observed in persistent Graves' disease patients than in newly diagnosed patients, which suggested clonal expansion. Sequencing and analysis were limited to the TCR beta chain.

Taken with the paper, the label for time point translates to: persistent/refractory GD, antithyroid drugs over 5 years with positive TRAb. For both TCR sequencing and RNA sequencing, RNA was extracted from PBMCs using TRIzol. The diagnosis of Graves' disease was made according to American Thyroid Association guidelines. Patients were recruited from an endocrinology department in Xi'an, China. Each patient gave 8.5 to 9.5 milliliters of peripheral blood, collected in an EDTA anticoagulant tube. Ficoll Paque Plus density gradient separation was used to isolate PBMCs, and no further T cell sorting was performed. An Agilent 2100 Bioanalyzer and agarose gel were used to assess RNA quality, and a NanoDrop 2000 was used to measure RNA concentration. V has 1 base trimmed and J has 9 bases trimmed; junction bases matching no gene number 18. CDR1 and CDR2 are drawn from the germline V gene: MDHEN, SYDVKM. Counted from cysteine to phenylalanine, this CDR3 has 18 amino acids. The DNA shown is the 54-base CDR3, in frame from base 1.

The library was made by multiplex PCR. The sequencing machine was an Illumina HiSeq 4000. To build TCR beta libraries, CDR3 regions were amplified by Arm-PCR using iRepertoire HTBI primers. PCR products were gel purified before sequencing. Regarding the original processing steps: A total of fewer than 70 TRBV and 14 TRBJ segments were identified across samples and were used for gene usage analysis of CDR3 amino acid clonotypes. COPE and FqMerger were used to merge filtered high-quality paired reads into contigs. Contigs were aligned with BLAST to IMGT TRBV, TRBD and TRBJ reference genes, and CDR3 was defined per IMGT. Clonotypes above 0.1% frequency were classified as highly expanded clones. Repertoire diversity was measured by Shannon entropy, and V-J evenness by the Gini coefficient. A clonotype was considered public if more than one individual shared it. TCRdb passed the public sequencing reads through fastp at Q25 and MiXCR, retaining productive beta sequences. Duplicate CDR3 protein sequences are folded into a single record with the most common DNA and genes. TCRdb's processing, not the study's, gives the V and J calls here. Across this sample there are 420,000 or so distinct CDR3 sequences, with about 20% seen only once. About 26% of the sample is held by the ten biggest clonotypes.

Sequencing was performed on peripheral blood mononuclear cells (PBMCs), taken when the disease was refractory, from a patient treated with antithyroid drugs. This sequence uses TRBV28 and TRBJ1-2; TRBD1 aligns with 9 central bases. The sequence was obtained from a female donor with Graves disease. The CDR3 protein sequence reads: CASSLYRDREKTGISYTF. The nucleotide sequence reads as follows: TGTGCCAGCAGTTTATACCGGGACAGGGAAAAAACGGGTATTAGCTACACCTTC.